This T cell receptor beta chain was sequenced in a study of cytomegalovirus exposure and HLA in healthy donors. Germline-derived CDR1 and CDR2 are SEHNR and FQNEAQ (reference sequence). The CDR3 covers 13 residues. Trimming shortened V by 8 bases and J by 7 bases, and 17 bases separated the two germline ends. Use of 60 Vbeta and 13 Jbeta primers characterized the PCR. Profiled with immunoSEQ multiplex PCR; TCRdb holds only in-frame clones, not every one. The sample consists of approximately 200,000 clones, almost 85% of them appearing once. The sequence was obtained from a boy under 18 in good health and CMV-seronegative. The specimen sequenced was PBMCs. The V call is TRBV7-9, the J call TRBJ1-1; tentatively, D is TRBD1 (6 bases). The CDR3 is CASYGPGTNEAFF. In nucleotides, the CDR3 is TGTGCCAGCTACGGACCCGGGACAAATGAAGCTTTCTTT.